This T cell receptor beta chain comes out of a study of OX40 agonist ivuxolimab in advanced cancers. At the level of the study: Averaging 60 years in age, with a range of about 23 to 79, the cohort was 65% to 85% male.

The CDR3 is made up of 14 amino acids. Germline V gene sequence: CDR1 SGHTA, CDR2 FQGNSA. V lost 4 bases and J lost 8, with 16 bases in between. On this clone itself: Its specificity is not known.

Study-level points and caveats: With doses of 0.1-3.0 mg/kg, partial responders showed among the lowest clonal expansion.

Libraries were prepared by immunoSEQ multiplex PCR; TCRdb keeps only in-frame clonotypes and omits some of them. The sample lists 80,000 to 100,000 clones, roughly 95% occurring once. The receptor's source is an adult with an advanced solid tumor such as melanoma, head and neck, liver or kidney cancer. The rearrangement links TRBV7-2 to TRBJ2-3; D ambiguous. This specimen consisted of CD4+ or CD8+ T cells sorted from blood, obtained in a trial of the OX40 agonist ivuxolimab. CDR3 in amino acids: CASSSSTWVGTQYF. CDR3 in DNA: TGTGCCAGCAGCTCCTCGACTTGGGTGGGTACGCAGTATTTT.